This TCR beta chain was observed in a study of cytomegalovirus exposure and HLA in healthy donors. Turning to the study itself: The platform used for the approximately 120 validation repertoires matched that of the roughly 700 first-cohort repertoires, a later analysis reported.

The ends lost 7 bases at V and 8 bases at J; junction bases unmatched: 10. The CDR3 has 14 residues. CDR1 and CDR2 from the germline V gene are LNHDA and SQIVND (reference sequence). Findings and caveats of the study: Some public TCRs appeared in many individuals, while most sequences were rare.

Some clones are missing from TCRdb's copy, which holds only in-frame ones; the method was immunoSEQ multiplex PCR. Here the sample spans around 120,000 clones, 86% being singletons. As for this clone: What it binds is not known.

The receptor comes from a man between 18 and 29 years old in good health and CMV-seronegative. This chain connects TRBV19 to TRBJ1-1, with TRBD1 identical over 10 bases. The sample taken for sequencing was PBMCs. The CDR3 region is CASIATGGISEAFF. The CDR3, as DNA: TGTGCCAGTATCGCGACAGGGGGCATATCAGAAGCTTTCTTT. The full variable domain, its missing parts supplied by reference TRBV19 and TRBJ1-1, is DGGITQSPKYLFRKEGQNVTLSCEQNLNHDAMYWYRQDPGQGLRLIYYSQIVNDFQKGDIAEGYSVSREKKESFPLTVTSAQKNPTAFYLCASIATGGISEAFFGQGTRLTVV.